Following are 26 T cell receptor beta chains from one sample sequenced in a study of blood T cell repertoires in COVID-19. Some clones are missing from TCRdb's copy, which holds only in-frame ones; the method was immunoSEQ multiplex PCR. The sample has about 210,000 clones, about 84% seen once. Material for sequencing was peripheral blood. These receptor sequences come from a woman aged 80 or older with COVID-19, enrolled during active disease.

V and J are TRBV7-9 and TRBJ1-1; possibly TRBD1 for D (5 bases). Looked up from germline, CDR1 is SEHNR and CDR2 is FQNEAQ (reference sequence). The CDR3 runs 14 residues. Trimming took off 6 bases at V and 1 base at J, with 12 bases between the two ends. The CDR3, as DNA: TGTGCCAGCAGGGCAGGGATAGGGAACACTGAAGCTTTCTTT. Protein product: CASRAGIGNTEAFF.

The gene calls are TRBV5-6 and TRBJ1-1; tentatively, D is TRBD1 (6 bases). The CDR3 spans 13 residues. V shed 2 bases and J shed 4 bases, with 9 bases lying between them. Germline lookup yields CDR1 SGHDT and CDR2 YYEEEE. The CDR3 loop reads CASSFDRPTEAFF. CDR3 coding DNA: TGTGCCAGCAGCTTCGACAGGCCCACTGAAGCTTTCTTT.

V gene TRBV5-1 combines with J gene TRBJ2-1; 8 nucleotides agree with TRBD1. The V gene end was trimmed by 6 bases and the J gene end by 2 bases; junction bases not matched to a gene: 7. Germline V gene sequence: CDR1 SGHRS, CDR2 YFSETQ. This CDR3 contains 15 residues. CDR3 amino acids: CASIPTGDTYNEQFF. The CDR3 region has the DNA TGCGCCAGCATTCCGACAGGGGATACCTACAATGAGCAGTTCTTC.

CDR3 in amino acids: CASVARGLVGETQYF. In DNA form, the CDR3 reads TGTGCCAGTGTTGCCAGGGGGCTTGTAGGAGAGACCCAGTACTTC. This chain uses TRBV19 with TRBJ2-5; 8 bases fit TRBD1. CDR3 length: 15 amino acids. CDR1 LNHDA and CDR2 SQIVND come from the germline V gene (reference sequence). V dropped 8 bases and J dropped 4; count of bases not matched to a gene: 12. Looking up the rest from reference TRBV19 and TRBJ2-5 gives the full variable domain: DGGITQSPKYLFRKEGQNVTLSCEQNLNHDAMYWYRQDPGQGLRLIYYSQIVNDFQKGDIAEGYSVSREKKESFPLTVTSAQKNPTAFYLCASVARGLVGETQYFGPGTRLLVL.

In this sample, this clone turned up once. V is TRBV5-1 and J is TRBJ1-1, with 8 bases identical to TRBD1. This CDR3 spans 15 amino acids. Germline trimming cut 0 bases from V and 5 bases from J; bases unmatched to any gene: 6. The germline V gene encodes CDR1 SGHRS and CDR2 YFSETQ. CDR3 nucleotides: TGCGCCAGCAGCTTGGGGGCTACAGGGGGAACTGAAGCTTTCTTT. This encodes CASSLGATGGTEAFF. The full variable domain, rest sourced from reference TRBV5-1 and TRBJ1-1, is KAGVTQTPRYLIKTRGQQVTLSCSPISGHRSVSWYQQTPGQGLQFLFEYFSETQRNKGNFPGRFSGRQFSNSRSEMNVSTLELGDSALYLCASSLGATGGTEAFFGQGTRLTVV.

V is TRBV5-4 and J is TRBJ1-5; 7 positions match TRBD1. The ends lost 4 bases at V and 6 bases at J; junction bases unmatched: 7. Germline V lookup: CDR1 SGHNT, CDR2 YYREEE (reference sequence). This CDR3 is built from 14 residues. The CDR3 reads CASSADRVGQPQHF. CDR3 in DNA: TGTGCCAGCAGCGCCGACAGGGTGGGTCAGCCCCAGCATTTT. The whole variable domain, filled in from reference TRBV5-4 and TRBJ1-5, reads ETGVTQSPTHLIKTRGQQVTLRCSSQSGHNTVSWYQQALGQGPQFIFQYYREEENGRGNFPPRFSGLQFPNYSSELNVNALELDDSALYLCASSADRVGQPQHFGDGTRLSIL.

The J gene is TRBJ2-3, the V gene TRBV7-2, with D possibly being TRBD2 (6 bases). Germline CDR1 is SGHTA and CDR2 is FQGNSA. This CDR3 has 17 amino acids. The germline V and J ends were trimmed by 3 bases and 6 bases, with 22 bases remaining between them. CDR3 sequence reads: CASSFLAVSSWADTQYF. For the CDR3, the DNA is TGTGCCAGCAGCTTCTTAGCGGTCTCATCATGGGCGGATACGCAGTATTTT.

The gene calls are TRBV7-9 and TRBJ2-3, with 10 bases identical to TRBD2. Germline values: CDR1 SEHNR, CDR2 FQNEAQ (reference sequence). The CDR3 has 19 amino acids. J lost 2 bases, V lost 5 bases, and 16 bases had no gene match. The CDR3 nucleotides read TGTGCCAGCAGCCCGATCACGAGCGGGAGGGCCGGACACACAGATACGCAGTATTTT. It codes for CASSPITSGRAGHTDTQYF. Full variable domain (outside the CDR3, taken from reference TRBV7-9 and TRBJ2-3): DTGVSQNPRHKITKRGQNVTFRCDPISEHNRLYWYRQTLGQGPEFLTYFQNEAQLEKSRLLSDRFSAERPKGSFSTLEIQRTEQGDSAMYLCASSPITSGRAGHTDTQYFGPGTRLTVL.

The gene calls are TRBV12-3 or TRBV12-4 and TRBJ1-6; no clear D gene. Trimming pared 4 bases from V and 14 bases from J, leaving 9 bases between. The CDR3 totals 11 residues. The DNA of the CDR3 is TGTGCCAGCAGTTGGGGAGAGGCCCTCCACTTT. This codes for CASSWGEALHF.

This chain links TRBV5-1 with TRBJ1-1; D is unclear. The CDR3 is made up of 17 amino acids. Per the germline V gene, CDR1 is SGHRS and CDR2 is YFSETQ. V was clipped by 4 bases and J by 6 bases, with 25 bases between them. In DNA, the CDR3 is TGCGCCAGCAGCCATACCGGGATCAGGACGACGCCGGCTGAAGCTTTCTTT. This encodes CASSHTGIRTTPAEAFF.

The rearrangement joins TRBV6-5 to TRBJ2-2; a weak D match, TRBD2 (5 bases). From germline, CDR1 is MNHEY and CDR2 SVGAGI. The V end was cut by 10 bases, the J end by 0 bases, with 15 bases between. CDR3 length: 15 amino acids. The CDR3 sequence is CATNSGGPNTGELFF. Here the CDR3 DNA reads TGTGCCACCAACAGTGGAGGCCCGAACACCGGGGAGCTGTTTTTT.

The count of this clone is one. V and J are TRBV5-1 and TRBJ2-7; 8 bases map to TRBD2. The CDR3 length is 19 residues. Looked up from germline, CDR1 is SGHRS and CDR2 is YFSETQ. The J segment lost 7 bases and the V segment lost 4 bases, leaving 25 bases of the junction unmatched. The CDR3 DNA follows: TGCGCCAGCAGCGTCCTACCACCACTAGCGGCGGGCTTCCGGGGGGAGCAGTACTTC. Its protein is CASSVLPPLAAGFRGEQYF.

The genes are TRBV5-1 and TRBJ2-3, with 11 bases aligning to TRBD2. CDR1 and CDR2 (germline): SGHRS, YFSETQ. CDR3 length: 16 amino acids. V gave up 5 bases and J gave up 2 bases; unmatched junction bases: 7. The DNA for the CDR3 is TGCGCCAGCAGTATGACGACTAGCGGGGCCACAGATACGCAGTATTTT. This codes for CASSMTTSGATDTQYF.

The chain couples TRBV2 to TRBJ2-5; TRBD2 aligns across 12 bases. The CDR3 covers 15 residues. CDR1 SNHLY and CDR2 FYNNEI come from the germline V gene. V lost 7 bases to trimming and J lost 4 bases; unmatched junction nucleotides: 7. DNA for the CDR3: TGTGCCAGCAAGCAACTAGCGGGAGGAGGAGAGACCCAGTACTTC. Protein: CASKQLAGGGETQYF.

V usage is TRBV6-5 and J usage is TRBJ1-2, with D possibly TRBD1 on 5 matching bases. CDR1 and CDR2 (germline): MNHEY, SVGAGI. The CDR3 runs to 16 residues. Trimming cost V 0 bases and J 5 bases, with 16 bases left between them. In DNA form, the CDR3 reads TGTGCCAGCAGTTACTCTCGTGAGCGGGGGTGGTATGGCTACACCTTC. Its translation: CASSYSRERGWYGYTF.

The V and J genes are TRBV19 and TRBJ2-1; 10 bases align to TRBD1. The V gene's germline CDR1 is LNHDA and CDR2 SQIVND (reference sequence). The trim removed 5 bases at V and 6 bases at J, leaving 10 bases unmatched. This CDR3 contains 16 residues. The CDR3 spells CASSPRTGGDPNEQFF. The CDR3 region has the DNA TGTGCCAGTAGTCCAAGGACAGGGGGGGATCCCAATGAGCAGTTCTTC.

The V call is TRBV2, the J call TRBJ2-1; D might be TRBD2 (6 bases). This CDR3 is 13 amino acids long. Trimming removed 4 bases at V and 7 bases at J, with 11 bases between. Germline V gene data show CDR1 as SNHLY and CDR2 as FYNNEI. The chain's CDR3 is CASSVAGRNEQFF. The CDR3 DNA sequence: TGTGCCAGCAGTGTGGCGGGGAGAAATGAGCAGTTCTTC.

DNA for the CDR3: TGCGCCAGCAGCCGCGGGGCGGGAGGGCCTGTGGGAGAGACCCAGTACTTC. Protein: CASSRGAGGPVGETQYF. This chain joins TRBV5-1 and TRBJ2-5, with TRBD2 identical over 9 bases. The CDR3 has 17 residues. Per the germline V gene, CDR1 is SGHRS and CDR2 is YFSETQ. The trim removed 4 bases at V and 4 bases at J, leaving 14 bases unmatched.

V is TRBV28 and J is TRBJ1-5; no definite D call. The CDR3 totals 12 residues. Germline V gives CDR1 MDHEN, CDR2 SYDVKM. Between the trimmed V and J ends, which lost 8 bases and 9 bases, there was a span of 14 bases. Here the CDR3 DNA reads TGTGCCAGCTCTCCCTCCCCGGGGCCCCAGCATTTT. Translation gives CASSPSPGPQHF.

The rearrangement links TRBV7-8 to TRBJ2-5; 10 positions agree with TRBD2. The V segment lost 4 bases and the J segment 5 bases; nucleotides outside the gene matches: 10. Germline lookup yields CDR1 SGHVS and CDR2 FQNEAQ. The CDR3 runs to 16 residues. The DNA of the CDR3 is TGTGCCAGCAGCTCGGCCGGGACTAGCGTCCCTGAGACCCAGTACTTC. Protein product: CASSSAGTSVPETQYF.

The chain links TRBV7-9 to TRBJ2-3; 8 bases fit TRBD2. CDR3 size: 19 residues. The ends lost 1 base at V and 4 bases at J; junction bases unmatched: 16. The germline gives CDR1 SEHNR, CDR2 FQNEAQ (reference sequence). As DNA, the CDR3 is TGTGCCAGCAGCTTAGGGGGGGTACTAGCGGAACTACTTGCAGATACGCAGTATTTT. Its translation is CASSLGGVLAELLADTQYF.

This chain uses TRBV5-1 with TRBJ1-5; 9 positions match TRBD1. V was pared by 0 bases and J by 7 bases, with 8 bases of the junction left unmatched. In germline, CDR1 is SGHRS, CDR2 YFSETQ. The length of the CDR3 is 16 residues. The CDR3 DNA reads TGCGCCAGCAGCTTGGACCCGGGACAGGGCGGACAGCCCCAGCATTTT. Translated: CASSLDPGQGGQPQHF.

The V and J genes are TRBV21-1 and TRBJ2-3; the table assigns TRBD2, which was not confirmed against the DNA. TRBV21-1 is termed a pseudogene. The CDR3 has 15 residues. The CDR3 here is CASTPLRASTDTQYF. CDR3 DNA: TGTGCCAGCACGCCTCTGAGGGCTAGCACAGATACGCAGTATTTT.

Only one count was recorded for this clone. The chain is built from TRBV4-2 and TRBJ2-5; 7 nucleotides agree with TRBD2. The CDR3 spans 15 residues. V lost 4 bases and J lost 4; bases outside the gene matches: 9. Germline-derived CDR1 and CDR2 are LGHNA and YNFKEQ. In DNA form, the CDR3 reads TGTGCCAGCAGCCCTCCGGGAGGTTCGCGAGAGACCCAGTACTTC. This translates into CASSPPGGSRETQYF.

The V call is TRBV27, the J call TRBJ1-5; no reliable D call. There are 13 residues in the CDR3. V lost 5 bases to trimming and J lost 4 bases, with 9 bases between them. Germline V CDR1 and CDR2: MNHEY, SMNVEV (reference sequence). CDR3 sequence reads: CASSTVRNQPQHF. CDR3 DNA: TGTGCCAGCAGTACTGTTAGAAATCAGCCCCAGCATTTT.

This clone was seen just once. The chain uses TRBV7-3 and TRBJ1-1; a possible D gene is TRBD1 (6 bases). Trimming took off 0 bases at V and 5 bases at J, with 13 bases between the two ends. CDR1 is SGHTA, CDR2 FQGTGA, per germline. This CDR3 is built from 15 residues. CDR3 nucleotides: TGTGCCAGCAGCTTAACTGCAGGGGCTCGAACTGAAGCTTTCTTT. This codes for CASSLTAGARTEAFF. The whole variable domain, remainder taken from reference TRBV7-3 and TRBJ1-1, is GAGVSQTPSNKVTEKGKYVELRCDPISGHTALYWYRQSLGQGPEFLIYFQGTGAADDSGLPNDRFFAVRPEGSVSTLKIQRTERGDSAVYLCASSLTAGARTEAFFGQGTRLTVV.